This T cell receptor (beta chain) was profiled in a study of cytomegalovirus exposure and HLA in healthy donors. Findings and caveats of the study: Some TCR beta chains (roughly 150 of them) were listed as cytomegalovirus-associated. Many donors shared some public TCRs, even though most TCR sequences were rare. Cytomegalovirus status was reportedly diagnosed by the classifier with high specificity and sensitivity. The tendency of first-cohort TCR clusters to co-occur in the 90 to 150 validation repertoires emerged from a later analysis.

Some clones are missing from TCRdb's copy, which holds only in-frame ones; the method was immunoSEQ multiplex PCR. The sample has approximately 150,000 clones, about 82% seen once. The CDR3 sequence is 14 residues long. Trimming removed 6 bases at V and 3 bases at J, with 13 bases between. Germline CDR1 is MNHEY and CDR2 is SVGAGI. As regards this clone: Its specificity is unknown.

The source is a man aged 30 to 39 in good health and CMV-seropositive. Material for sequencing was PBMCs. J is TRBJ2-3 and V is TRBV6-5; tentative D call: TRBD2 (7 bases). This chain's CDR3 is CASSVRGGTDTQYF. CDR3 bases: TGTGCCAGCAGCGTAAGGGGGGGTACAGATACGCAGTATTTT.